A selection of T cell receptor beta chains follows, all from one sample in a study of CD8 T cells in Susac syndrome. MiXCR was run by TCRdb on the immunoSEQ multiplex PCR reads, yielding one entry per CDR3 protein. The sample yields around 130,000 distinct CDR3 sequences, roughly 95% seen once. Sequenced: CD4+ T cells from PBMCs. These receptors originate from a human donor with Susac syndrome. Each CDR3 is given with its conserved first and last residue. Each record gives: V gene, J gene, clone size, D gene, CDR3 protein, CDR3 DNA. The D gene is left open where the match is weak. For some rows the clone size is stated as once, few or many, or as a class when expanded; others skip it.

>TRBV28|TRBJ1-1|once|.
CASSQLLWAFF
TGTGCCAGCAGTCAACTCTTATGGGCTTTCTTT
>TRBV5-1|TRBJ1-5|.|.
CASSLAPSSNQPQHF
TGCGCCAGCAGCTTGGCACCAAGTAGCAATCAGCCCCAGCATTTT
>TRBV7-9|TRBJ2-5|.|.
CASSLGRETQYF
TGTGCCAGCAGCTTGGGCAGGGAGACCCAGTACTTC
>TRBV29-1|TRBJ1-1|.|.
CSVERRGGTEAFF
TGCAGCGTTGAAAGGAGGGGGGGCACTGAAGCTTTCTTT
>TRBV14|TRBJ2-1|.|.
CASSQARGNEQFF
TGTGCCAGCAGCCAAGCTCGGGGGAATGAGCAGTTCTTC
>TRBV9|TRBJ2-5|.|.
CASSIRDTPGETQYF
TGTGCCAGCAGCATCCGGGACACCCCAGGGGAGACCCAGTACTTC
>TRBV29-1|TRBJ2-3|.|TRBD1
CSVEAGGSTDTQYF
TGCAGCGTTGAAGCAGGGGGTAGCACAGATACGCAGTATTTT
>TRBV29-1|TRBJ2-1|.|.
CSVEGAGDEQFF
TGCAGCGTTGAAGGGGCAGGGGATGAGCAGTTCTTC
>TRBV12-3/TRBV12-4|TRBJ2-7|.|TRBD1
CASSLWTGMSREQYF
TGTGCCAGCAGCCTGTGGACAGGGATGTCGAGGGAGCAGTACTTC
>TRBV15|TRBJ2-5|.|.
CATSRSTGVGETQYF
TGTGCCACCAGCAGGTCAACTGGGGTCGGGGAGACCCAGTACTTC
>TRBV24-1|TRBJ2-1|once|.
CATSRQVHNEQFF
TGTGCCACCAGTAGACAGGTTCACAATGAGCAGTTCTTC
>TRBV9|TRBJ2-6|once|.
CASSSEELGLGANVLTF
TGTGCCAGCAGCTCCGAGGAGCTGGGTCTTGGGGCCAACGTCCTGACTTTC
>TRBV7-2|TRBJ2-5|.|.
CASSPTVQETQYF
TGTGCCAGCAGCCCGACGGTGCAAGAGACCCAGTACTTC
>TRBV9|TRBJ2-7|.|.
CASSVGGVSGAYEQYF
TGTGCCAGCAGCGTAGGTGGTGTATCCGGAGCCTACGAGCAGTACTTC
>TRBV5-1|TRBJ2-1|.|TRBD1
CASSFGDRAYNEQFF
TGCGCCAGCAGCTTCGGGGACAGGGCATACAATGAGCAGTTCTTC
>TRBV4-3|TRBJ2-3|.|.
CASSQERQGWTDTQYF
TGCGCCAGCAGCCAAGAAAGGCAGGGGTGGACAGATACGCAGTATTTT